A single sample gave rise to the 11 T cell receptor beta chains below, sequenced in a study of blood T cell repertoires in COVID-19. The protocol was immunoSEQ multiplex PCR, while the TCRdb copy is restricted to in-frame clones and leaves out a portion. The table includes about 250,000 clones, approximately 90% detected once. Sequencing was done on a sample of peripheral blood. The source is a man younger than 30 with active or convalescent COVID-19.

The chain employs TRBV5-1 and TRBJ2-3, with 10 positions matching TRBD2. V was clipped by 0 bases and J by 2 bases; unmatched bases: 3. The CDR3 spans 16 residues. Per the germline V gene, CDR1 is SGHRS and CDR2 is YFSETQ. The CDR3 DNA follows: TGCGCCAGCAGCTTGGCTAGCGGGGGATTCACAGATACGCAGTATTTT. Encoded protein: CASSLASGGFTDTQYF.

The J gene is TRBJ1-4, the V gene TRBV5-5, with D uncertain. CDR1 SGHKS and CDR2 YYEKEE come from the germline V gene (reference sequence). The V and J ends lost 4 bases and 0 bases respectively, with 13 bases between them. This CDR3 is built from 16 residues. CDR3: CASSLRYTATNEKLFF. The DNA of the CDR3 is TGTGCCAGCAGCCTCCGCTATACCGCAACTAATGAAAAACTGTTTTTT.

This clone is a singleton in its sample. This sequence joins TRBV6-2 or TRBV6-3 and TRBJ2-2; no reliable D call. The CDR3 totals 13 residues. V was trimmed by 0 bases and J by 7 bases, leaving 6 bases between them. Germline V gene sequence: CDR1 MNHEY, CDR2 SVGEGT. CDR3 protein: CASSYSASGELFF. As DNA, the CDR3 is TGTGCCAGCAGTTACTCGGCTAGCGGGGAGCTGTTTTTT.

This clone turned up a few times. The rearrangement uses TRBV6-2 or TRBV6-3 and TRBJ2-7; the D gene is possibly TRBD1 (6 bases). The germline V gene encodes CDR1 MNHEY and CDR2 SVGEGT. Trimming stripped 2 bases from V and 7 bases from J, with 12 bases between. CDR3 length: 13 amino acids. The CDR3: CASSYPDSSEQYF. The CDR3 nucleotides read TGTGCCAGCAGTTACCCGGACAGCTCTGAGCAGTACTTC.

V usage is TRBV13 and J usage is TRBJ2-7; 7 bases match TRBD2. CDR1 and CDR2 (germline): PRHDT, FYEKMQ (reference sequence). With V trimmed by 5 bases and J by 4 bases, 8 bases remained unmatched. The CDR3 is 14 amino acids. CDR3 sequence reads: CASSPGRDLYEQYF. Written as DNA, the CDR3 is TGTGCCAGCAGCCCAGGGAGGGATCTATACGAGCAGTACTTC.

A few counts support this clone. The rearrangement uses TRBV4-2 and TRBJ1-1; D gene uncertain. In germline, CDR1 is LGHNA, CDR2 YNFKEQ. The CDR3 loop spans 14 amino acids. V was pared by 1 base and J by 2 bases, with 8 bases between. CDR3 sequence: CASSQGRDNTEAFF. CDR3 nucleotide sequence: TGTGCCAGCAGCCAAGGACGGGATAACACTGAAGCTTTCTTT.

This chain uses TRBV5-6 with TRBJ2-3; D perhaps matches TRBD1 (5 bases). In germline, CDR1 is SGHDT, CDR2 YYEEEE. Trimming shortened V by 4 bases and J by 6 bases, and 15 bases separated the two germline ends. The CDR3 is made up of 14 amino acids. CDR3 coding DNA: TGTGCCAGCAGCCCAGGACACTCTGGGGATACGCAGTATTTT. Translation: CASSPGHSGDTQYF.

This chain joins TRBV28 and TRBJ2-1, with 11 nucleotides matching TRBD1. The V and J ends lost 10 bases and 4 bases, in that order; junction bases with no gene match: 3. This CDR3 region has 13 residues. CDR1 and CDR2 from the germline V gene are MDHEN and SYDVKM. CDR3 protein: CATGQGAYNEQFF. The CDR3 bases are TGTGCCACCGGACAGGGGGCATACAATGAGCAGTTCTTC.

The genes are TRBV4-3 and TRBJ1-1; D is perhaps TRBD1 (6 bases). This CDR3 has 14 amino acids. Deletions cut 2 bases from V and 3 bases from J, with 10 bases between. Germline lookup yields CDR1 LGHNA and CDR2 YSLEER. In DNA, the CDR3 is TGCGCCAGCAGCCAAAGACAGGCAGACACTGAAGCTTTCTTT. Residues: CASSQRQADTEAFF.

V gene TRBV30 combines with J gene TRBJ1-5; 7 bases line up with TRBD1. V gave up 0 bases and J gave up 6 bases; unmatched junction bases: 5. Germline lookup yields CDR1 GTSNPN and CDR2 SVGIG (reference sequence). The CDR3 runs to 14 residues. The CDR3, as DNA: TGTGCCTGGAGTGTAAGCAGGGGGGTTCAGCCCCAGCATTTT. Its protein is CAWSVSRGVQPQHF. Drawing the rest from reference TRBV30 and TRBJ1-5, the complete variable domain is SQTIHQWPATLVQPVGSPLSLECTVEGTSNPNLYWYRQAAGRGLQLLFYSVGIGQISSEVPQNLSASRPQDRQFILSSKKLLLSDSGFYLCAWSVSRGVQPQHFGDGTRLSIL.

This chain joins TRBV30 and TRBJ1-1; D not certain. This CDR3 has 14 residues. Germline V lookup: CDR1 GTSNPN, CDR2 SVGIG (reference sequence). V lost 0 bases, J lost 5 bases, and 13 bases lay in between. The CDR3 spells CAWSVRVSRTEAFF. CDR3 coding DNA: TGTGCCTGGAGTGTACGGGTTAGTCGAACTGAAGCTTTCTTT.